These T cell receptor beta chains were read from a single sample in a study of T cell responses to AZD1222 COVID-19 vaccine. Libraries were prepared by immunoSEQ multiplex PCR; TCRdb keeps only in-frame clonotypes and omits some of them. The data hold 90,000 to 150,000 clones, with under 85% observed a single time. The source was peripheral blood, collected on day 0 of AZD1222 vaccination. All receptors derive from an adult in good health. Both conserved end residues are part of each CDR3. A D gene is named only where the DNA matches it firmly. Size is stated for part of the rows, as once, few or many counts, or as a class when the clone is expanded.

v_call,clone_size,j_call,d_call,cdr3_nt,cdr3_aa
TRBV29-1,-,TRBJ2-1,TRBD2,TGCAGCGTTAGGACTAGCGGGGGGAACAATGAGCAGTTCTTC,CSVRTSGGNNEQFF
TRBV7-2,-,TRBJ1-3,-,TGTGCCAGCAGCTTGGCGTGGCAGGGCGCCATATATTTT,CASSLAWQGAIYF
TRBV6-5,-,TRBJ2-7,TRBD1,TGTGCCAGCAGTTACTCGATGCAGGGGGCCTGGTACGAGCAGTACTTC,CASSYSMQGAWYEQYF
TRBV28,-,TRBJ2-1,-,TGTGCCAGCAGTCCCAGGGGTGAGCAGTTCTTC,CASSPRGEQFF
TRBV27,few,TRBJ1-5,-,TGTGCCAGCAGTTTACCGCCCCGGCCTCAGAAGGGGACCCAACAGCCCCAGCATTTT,CASSLPPRPQKGTQQPQHF
TRBV9,-,TRBJ2-5,TRBD2,TGTGCCAGCAGCGTAGGTCAAGCGGGGGGACAAGAGACCCAGTACTTC,CASSVGQAGGQETQYF
TRBV5-5,-,TRBJ1-2,TRBD1,TGTGCCAGCAGCCTAAGGGACGACAGGGGATATGGCTACACCTTC,CASSLRDDRGYGYTF
TRBV11-3,-,TRBJ1-3,-,TGTGCCAGCAGCTCCCCGGGGGGGGAATCGGGAAACACCATATATTTT,CASSSPGGESGNTIYF
TRBV7-9,-,TRBJ1-1,TRBD1,TGTGCCAGCAGCGTAACCGGGACAGGGGTATTCATGAACACTGAAGCTTTCTTT,CASSVTGTGVFMNTEAFF
TRBV11-3,-,TRBJ2-7,TRBD2,TGTGCCAGCAGCCCGGGACTAGCGCACCACGAGCAGTACTTC,CASSPGLAHHEQYF
TRBV5-1,once,TRBJ2-7,-,TGCGCCAGCAGCTTGGGGACCCTCCTTTCCGAGCAGTACTTC,CASSLGTLLSEQYF
TRBV6-4,-,TRBJ2-5,-,TGTGCCAGCCTCCGAGAGACCCAGTACTTC,CASLRETQYF
TRBV6-6,once,TRBJ1-4,-,TGTGCCAGCAGTTACTTGGGGAGGGAAAAACTGTTTTTT,CASSYLGREKLFF
TRBV28,-,TRBJ1-5,TRBD1,TGTGCCAGCAGCGACAGGGTGGGTCAGCCCCAGCATTTT,CASSDRVGQPQHF
TRBV5-4,-,TRBJ1-1,-,TGTGCCAGCAGTCCCGATAGTACTGAAGCTTTCTTT,CASSPDSTEAFF
TRBV29-1,-,TRBJ2-7,-,TGCAGCGTTGAACTCCGTCGCGAGCAGTACTTC,CSVELRREQYF
TRBV6-5,-,TRBJ1-6,-,TGTGCCAGCAGCCGCTCCGAGGAGTATTCACCCCTCCACTTT,CASSRSEEYSPLHF
TRBV19,-,TRBJ1-5,TRBD1,TGTGCCAGTCAGGGGGACCGGAGCAATCAGCCCCAGCATTTT,CASQGDRSNQPQHF
TRBV19,-,TRBJ2-2,-,TGTGCCAGTAGACCAACTAGCCCCGGGGAGCTGTTTTTT,CASRPTSPGELFF
TRBV27,-,TRBJ2-7,-,TGTGCCAGCAGTTTCAGCTCCTACGAGCAGTACTTC,CASSFSSYEQYF
TRBV2,-,TRBJ2-1,TRBD2,TGTGCCAGCGAGATCGGGCGGGGGGGCCTTCATGAGCAGTTCTTC,CASEIGRGGLHEQFF
TRBV6-6,-,TRBJ2-7,TRBD1,TGTGCCAGCAGTTACACCTGGGACAGCATCTCCTACGAGCAGTACTTC,CASSYTWDSISYEQYF
TRBV6-5,-,TRBJ1-2,-,TGTGCCAGCAGTTCACTTCCCTGGACCGGGGGGTACACCTTC,CASSSLPWTGGYTF
TRBV19,-,TRBJ1-2,-,TGTGCCAGCGAGACAACTATGCAGGGATCCTATGGCTACACCTTC,CASETTMQGSYGYTF
TRBV5-1,-,TRBJ2-1,-,TGCGCCAGCAGCTTGACTAGCTCGGTTGAGCAGTTCTTC,CASSLTSSVEQFF
TRBV29-1,-,TRBJ2-1,-,TGCAGCGTTGAAGACAGGGTTGGTCCTGGGCAGTTCGAGCAGTTCTTC,CSVEDRVGPGQFEQFF
TRBV2,-,TRBJ1-2,-,TGTGCCAGCAGTCTACAGGGATCCTACACCTTC,CASSLQGSYTF
TRBV7-2,-,TRBJ2-7,-,TGTGCCAGCAGCCCCCGACAGTTCTACGAGCAGTACTTC,CASSPRQFYEQYF
TRBV7-2,-,TRBJ1-6,-,TGTGCCAGCAGCTTAACAGGGCATAATTCACCCCTCCACTTT,CASSLTGHNSPLHF
TRBV28,-,TRBJ1-4,-,TGTGCCAGCAGTTTACTCTCAGCGGGGACAAATGAAAAACTGTTTTTT,CASSLLSAGTNEKLFF
TRBV28,-,TRBJ2-1,-,TGTGCCAGCAGTTTATTAGTCAAGGACAGAAGTACGTTCTTC,CASSLLVKDRSTFF
TRBV15,-,TRBJ2-1,-,TGTGCCACCAGCAGAGAGGCGGGGTATGAGCAGTTCTTC,CATSREAGYEQFF
TRBV2,-,TRBJ1-3,-,TGTGCCAGCAGTGAAGGGGGCCGGGCCTCTGGAAACACCATATATTTT,CASSEGGRASGNTIYF
TRBV29-1,-,TRBJ2-5,-,TGCAGCGTTGATCCCGGCAGGGCCCTAGGAGAGACCCAGTACTTC,CSVDPGRALGETQYF
TRBV7-6,-,TRBJ2-1,-,TGTGCCAGCAGCTTAGGAGCGGGCTATGAGCAGTTCTTC,CASSLGAGYEQFF
TRBV5-1,once,TRBJ1-6,-,TGCGCCAGCAGCTTGGAAGGGGTATCACCCCTCCACTTT,CASSLEGVSPLHF
TRBV5-1,-,TRBJ2-1,-,TGCGCCAGCAGCCCCTTCTTCCCGAGCTCCTACAATGAGCAGTTCTTC,CASSPFFPSSYNEQFF
TRBV9,-,TRBJ2-2,-,TGTGCCAGCAGCGTAACCAGCGGGCTATGGACCGGGGAGCTGTTTTTT,CASSVTSGLWTGELFF
TRBV28,-,TRBJ1-4,TRBD1,TGTGCCACCGATACAACCGGGACAGCGAATGAAAAACTGTTTTTT,CATDTTGTANEKLFF
TRBV7-9,-,TRBJ2-7,-,TGTGCCAGCAGCGAATCGACAAGCAGCTCCTACGAGCAGTACTTC,CASSESTSSSYEQYF
TRBV28,-,TRBJ1-6,-,TGTGCCAGCTTACGCCCCAGTAGGAATTCACCCCTCCACTTT,CASLRPSRNSPLHF
TRBV6-5,-,TRBJ1-1,-,TGTGCCAGCAGTACCGGGCGGACTGAAGCTTTCTTT,CASSTGRTEAFF
TRBV6-2/TRBV6-3,-,TRBJ2-5,TRBD2,TGTGCCAGCAGCAGCGTGCGGGGGTTAGAGACCCAGTACTTC,CASSSVRGLETQYF
TRBV5-5,few,TRBJ2-7,TRBD2,TGTGCCAGCAGCCCGTACCGACTAGCGGAATCCTACGAGCAGTACTTC,CASSPYRLAESYEQYF
TRBV7-9,-,TRBJ1-1,-,TGTGCCAGCAGCTTAGCACAGGGTGGGACTGAAGCTTTCTTT,CASSLAQGGTEAFF